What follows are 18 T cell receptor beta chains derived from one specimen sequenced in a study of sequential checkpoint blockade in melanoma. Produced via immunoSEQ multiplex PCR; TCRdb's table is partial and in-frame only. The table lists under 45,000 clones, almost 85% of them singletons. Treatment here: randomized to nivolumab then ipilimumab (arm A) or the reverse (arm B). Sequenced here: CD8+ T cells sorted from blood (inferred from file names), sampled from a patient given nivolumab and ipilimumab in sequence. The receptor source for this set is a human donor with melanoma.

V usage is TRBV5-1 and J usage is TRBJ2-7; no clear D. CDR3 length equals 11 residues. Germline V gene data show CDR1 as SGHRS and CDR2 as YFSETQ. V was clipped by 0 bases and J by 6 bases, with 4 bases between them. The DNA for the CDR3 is TGCGCCAGCAGCTTGGCCGGCGAGCAGTACTTC. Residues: CASSLAGEQYF.

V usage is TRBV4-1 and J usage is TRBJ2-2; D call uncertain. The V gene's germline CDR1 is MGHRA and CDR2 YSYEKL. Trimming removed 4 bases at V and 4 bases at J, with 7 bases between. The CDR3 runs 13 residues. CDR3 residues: CASSLTSTGELFF. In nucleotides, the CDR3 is TGCGCCAGCAGCCTCACAAGCACCGGGGAGCTGTTTTTT.

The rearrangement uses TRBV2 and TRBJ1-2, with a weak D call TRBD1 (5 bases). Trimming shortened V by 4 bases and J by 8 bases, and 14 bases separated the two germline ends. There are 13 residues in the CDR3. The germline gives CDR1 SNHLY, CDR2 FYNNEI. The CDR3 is CASSVPGLGGYTF. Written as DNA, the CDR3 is TGTGCCAGCAGTGTGCCGGGACTCGGAGGCTACACCTTC.

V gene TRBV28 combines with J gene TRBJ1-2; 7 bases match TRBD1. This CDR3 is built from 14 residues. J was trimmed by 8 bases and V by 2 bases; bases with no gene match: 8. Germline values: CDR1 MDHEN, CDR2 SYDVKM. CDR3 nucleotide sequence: TGTGCCAGCAGTTTACAGGGGGACCTTTCGGGCTACACCTTC. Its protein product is CASSLQGDLSGYTF.

The CDR3 spells CASSYRSGNYEQYF. The CDR3, as DNA: TGTGCCAGCAGTTACCGCTCGGGGAACTACGAGCAGTACTTC. The genes are TRBV6-5 and TRBJ2-7, with D possibly TRBD2 on 5 matching bases. CDR1 is MNHEY, CDR2 SVGAGI, per germline. The CDR3 covers 14 residues. V shed 2 bases and J shed 3 bases, with 11 bases lying between them.

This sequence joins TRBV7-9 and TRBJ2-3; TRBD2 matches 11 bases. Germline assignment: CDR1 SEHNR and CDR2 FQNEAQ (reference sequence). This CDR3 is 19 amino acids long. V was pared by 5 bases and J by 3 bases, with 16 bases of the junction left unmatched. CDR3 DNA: TGTGCCAGCAGCCCTGAATTAACTAGCGGGAGTGAACGAACAGATACGCAGTATTTT. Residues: CASSPELTSGSERTDTQYF. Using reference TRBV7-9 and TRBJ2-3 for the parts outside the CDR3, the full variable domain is DTGVSQNPRHKITKRGQNVTFRCDPISEHNRLYWYRQTLGQGPEFLTYFQNEAQLEKSRLLSDRFSAERPKGSFSTLEIQRTEQGDSAMYLCASSPELTSGSERTDTQYFGPGTRLTVL.

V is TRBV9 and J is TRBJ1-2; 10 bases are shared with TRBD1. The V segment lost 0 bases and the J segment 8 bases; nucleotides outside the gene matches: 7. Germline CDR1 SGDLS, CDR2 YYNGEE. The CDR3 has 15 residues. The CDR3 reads CASSVAGTGVEGYTF. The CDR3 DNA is TGTGCCAGCAGCGTAGCTGGGACAGGGGTAGAGGGCTACACCTTC.

Here the CDR3 reads CASSLGGRAYEQYF. CDR3 bases: TGTGCCAGCAGTTTAGGCGGGAGGGCCTACGAGCAGTACTTC. The chain links TRBV27 to TRBJ2-5; the match to TRBD2 covers 9 bases. The last part of the DNA fits TRBJ2-7 better; the J call may be wrong. This CDR3 spans 14 amino acids. Germline CDR1 and CDR2: MNHEY and SMNVEV (reference sequence).

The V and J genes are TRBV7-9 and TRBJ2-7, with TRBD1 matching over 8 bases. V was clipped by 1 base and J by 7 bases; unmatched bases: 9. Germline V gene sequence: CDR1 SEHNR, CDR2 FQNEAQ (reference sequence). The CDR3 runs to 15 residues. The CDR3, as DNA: TGTGCCAGCAGCTTAGTGGCAGGGGGCCGTTCTGAGCAGTACTTC. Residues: CASSLVAGGRSEQYF.

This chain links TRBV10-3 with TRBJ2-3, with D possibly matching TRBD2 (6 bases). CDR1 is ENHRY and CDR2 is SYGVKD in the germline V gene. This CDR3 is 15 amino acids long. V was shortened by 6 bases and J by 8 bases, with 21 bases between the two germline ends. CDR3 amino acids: CAISDDSMGGGTQYF. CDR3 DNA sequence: TGTGCCATCAGCGATGACAGCATGGGGGGTGGTACGCAGTATTTT.

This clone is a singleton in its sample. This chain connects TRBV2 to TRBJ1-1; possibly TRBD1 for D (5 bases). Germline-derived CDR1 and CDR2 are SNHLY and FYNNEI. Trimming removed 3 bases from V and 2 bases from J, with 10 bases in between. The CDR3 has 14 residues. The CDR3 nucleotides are TGTGCCAGCAGTGAGGGCAGGGTTAACACTGAAGCTTTCTTT. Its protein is CASSEGRVNTEAFF. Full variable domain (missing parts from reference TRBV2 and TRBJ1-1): EPEVTQTPSHQVTQMGQEVILRCVPISNHLYFYWYRQILGQKVEFLVSFYNNEISEKSEIFDDQFSVERPDGSNFTLKIRSTKLEDSAMYFCASSEGRVNTEAFFGQGTRLTVV.

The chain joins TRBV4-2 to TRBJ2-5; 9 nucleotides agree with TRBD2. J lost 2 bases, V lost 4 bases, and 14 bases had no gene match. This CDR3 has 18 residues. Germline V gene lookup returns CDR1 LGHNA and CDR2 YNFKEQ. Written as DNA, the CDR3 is TGTGCCAGCAGCCGGGGGGTAGCGGGAGAATTGTTACAAGAGACCCAGTACTTC. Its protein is CASSRGVAGELLQETQYF.

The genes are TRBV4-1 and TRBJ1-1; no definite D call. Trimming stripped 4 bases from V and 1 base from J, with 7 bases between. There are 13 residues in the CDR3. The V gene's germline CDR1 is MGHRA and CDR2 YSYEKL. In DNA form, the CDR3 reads TGCGCCAGCAGCCCCCAGGAGAACACTGAAGCTTTCTTT. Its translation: CASSPQENTEAFF.

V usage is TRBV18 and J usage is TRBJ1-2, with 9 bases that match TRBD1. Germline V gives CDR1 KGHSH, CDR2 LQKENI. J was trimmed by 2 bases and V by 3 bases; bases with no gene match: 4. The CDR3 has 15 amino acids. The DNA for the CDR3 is TGTGCCAGCTCACCGGGGACAGGGTGGAACTATGGCTACACCTTC. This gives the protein CASSPGTGWNYGYTF.

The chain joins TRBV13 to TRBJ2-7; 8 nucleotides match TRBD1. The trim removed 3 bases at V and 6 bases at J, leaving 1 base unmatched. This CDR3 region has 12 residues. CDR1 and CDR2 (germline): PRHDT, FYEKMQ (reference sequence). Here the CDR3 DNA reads TGTGCCAGCAGCTTCCAGGGGGCCGAGCAGTACTTC. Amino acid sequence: CASSFQGAEQYF.

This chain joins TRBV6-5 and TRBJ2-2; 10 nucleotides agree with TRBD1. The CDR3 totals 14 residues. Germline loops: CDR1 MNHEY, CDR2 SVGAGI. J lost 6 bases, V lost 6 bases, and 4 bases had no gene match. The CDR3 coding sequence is TGTGCCAGCAGGACCGGGACAGGGGCCGGGGAGCTGTTTTTT. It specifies CASRTGTGAGELFF.

The chain's CDR3 is CASSLESGLAGEETQYF. For the CDR3, the DNA is TGTGCCAGCAGCTTAGAGTCGGGACTAGCGGGAGAAGAGACCCAGTACTTC. The chain links TRBV7-2 to TRBJ2-5; 14 positions match TRBD2. The CDR3 spans 17 residues. Per the germline V gene, CDR1 is SGHTA and CDR2 is FQGNSA. Trimming took 1 base from V and 3 from J; bases not matched to a gene: 4.

The CDR3 bases are TGTGCCAGCAGTGAATTTGGGCTAGCGGGAAGCAATGAGCAGTTCTTC. Protein sequence: CASSEFGLAGSNEQFF. The V and J genes are TRBV6-1 and TRBJ2-1, with 9 positions matching TRBD2. The germline V gene has CDR1 MNHNS and CDR2 SASEGT. The CDR3 has 16 residues. V trimming: 2 bases; J trimming: 6 bases; junction bases outside the gene matches: 8.